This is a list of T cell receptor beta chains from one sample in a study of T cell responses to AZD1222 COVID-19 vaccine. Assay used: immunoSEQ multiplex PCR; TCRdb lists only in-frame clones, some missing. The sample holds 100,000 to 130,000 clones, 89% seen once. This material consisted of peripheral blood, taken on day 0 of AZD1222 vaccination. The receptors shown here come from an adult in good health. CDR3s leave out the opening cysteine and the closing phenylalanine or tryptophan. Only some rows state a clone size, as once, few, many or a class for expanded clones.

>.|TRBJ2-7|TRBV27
ASSSAGGYEQY
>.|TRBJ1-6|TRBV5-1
ASSSNTIRDSPLH
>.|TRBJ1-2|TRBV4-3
ASSQGNYGYT
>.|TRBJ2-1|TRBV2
ATSRGRNEQF
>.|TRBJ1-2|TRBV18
ASSPPGQGGEGYT
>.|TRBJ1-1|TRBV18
ASSPNTGNTEAF
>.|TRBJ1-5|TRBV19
ASSIAWDSYQPQH
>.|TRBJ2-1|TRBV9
ASSVGTGALVADSQNEQF
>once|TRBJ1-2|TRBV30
AWTQRGISYGYT
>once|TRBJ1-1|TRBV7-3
ASSLTNGLNTEAF
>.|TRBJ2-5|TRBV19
ASTQTSGSYQETQY
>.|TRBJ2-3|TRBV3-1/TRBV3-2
ASSAGWGTDTQY
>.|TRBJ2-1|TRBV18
ASSPRLATSYNEQF
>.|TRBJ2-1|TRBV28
ASSPSSTGTGYFRPVYEQF
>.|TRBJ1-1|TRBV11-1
ASSLAGQRDRDAF
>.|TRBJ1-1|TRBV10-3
ASTTGATKIMNTEAF
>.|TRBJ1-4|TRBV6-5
ASSRMTATNEKLF
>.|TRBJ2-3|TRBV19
ASSIRMADTQY
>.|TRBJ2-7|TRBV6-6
ASSPQGDLAEQY
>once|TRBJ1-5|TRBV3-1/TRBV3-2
ASSQGWTGGPEPQH
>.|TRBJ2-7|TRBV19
ASSDPRTAKPYEQY
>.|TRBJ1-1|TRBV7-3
ASSLTPPGAGNTEAF
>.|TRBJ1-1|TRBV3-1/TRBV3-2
ASSLVTNTEAF
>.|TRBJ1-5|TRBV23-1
ASSHRDRNQPQH
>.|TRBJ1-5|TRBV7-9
ASSLAPGTGQPQH
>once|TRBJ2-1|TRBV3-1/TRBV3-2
ASSQPQGAYEQF
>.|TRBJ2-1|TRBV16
ASSHTPRLAGGSYNEQF
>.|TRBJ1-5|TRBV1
TSSHDNDNQPQH
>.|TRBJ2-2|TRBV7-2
ASSLAGGPGELF
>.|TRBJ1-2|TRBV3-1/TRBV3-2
ASSQEGTGGVLYGYT
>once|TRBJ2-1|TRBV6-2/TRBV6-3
ASSYSGEGNRDEQF